The 25 T cell receptor beta chains listed next were all sequenced from one sample in a study of T cells in Graves' hyperthyroidism and ophthalmopathy. Researchers amplified the TCR beta CDR3 regions from RNA transcripts. Carried out on the TCR CDR3, a first-round RT-PCR used the HTBI primer set. MiXCR was run by TCRdb on the multiplex PCR reads, yielding one entry per CDR3 protein. The data show about 270,000 distinct CDR3 sequences, approximately 21% seen once. Sequenced material: blood. The source is a man aged 25-45 years with Graves' ophthalmopathy.

CDR3 DNA: TGTGCCAGCAGCCAAATACGGGGGGTCGGGACTAGCGCAACCTACGAGCAGTACTTC. Translation: CASSQIRGVGTSATYEQYF. The rearrangement links TRBV6-1 to TRBJ2-7; 10 bases are shared with TRBD2. The ends lost 6 bases at V and 2 bases at J; junction bases unmatched: 19. Germline V gene data show CDR1 as MNHNS and CDR2 as SASEGT. The CDR3 covers 19 residues.

The sample holds many counts of this clonotype. The rearrangement joins TRBV11-2 to TRBJ2-5, with TRBD1 matching 7 bases. V trimming: 3 bases; J trimming: 5 bases; junction bases outside the gene matches: 6. This CDR3 has 14 residues. Germline CDR1 SGHAT, CDR2 FQNNGV. CDR3 region: CASSLVRGRETQYF. CDR3 DNA sequence: TGTGCCAGCAGCTTGGTGAGGGGGCGCGAGACCCAGTACTTC.

The chain couples TRBV24-1 to TRBJ2-7; no clear D gene. Trimming stripped 3 bases from V and 7 bases from J, with 12 bases between. Germline V gene lookup returns CDR1 KGHDR and CDR2 SFDVKD. The CDR3 extends over 13 amino acids. CDR3 coding DNA: TGTGCCACCAGTGATGAACTCGGGTGGGAGCAGTACTTC. This sequence encodes CATSDELGWEQYF.

This clonotype was observed at least ten times. The J gene is TRBJ2-1, the V gene TRBV3-1; D gene uncertain. V dropped 1 base and J dropped 6 bases, with 4 bases sitting between them. Germline V gives CDR1 LGHDT, CDR2 YNNKEL (reference sequence). The CDR3 length is 12 residues. CDR3 bases: TGTGCCAGCAGCCAAGCTGTCAATGAGCAGTTCTTC. This encodes CASSQAVNEQFF.

The chain is built from TRBV4-2 and TRBJ2-5; D is ambiguous. Germline CDR1 and CDR2: LGHNA and YNFKEQ. V was clipped by 1 base and J by 5 bases, with 8 bases between them. This CDR3 is 13 amino acids long. The CDR3 loop is CASSQVKMETQYF. The CDR3 DNA sequence: TGTGCCAGCAGCCAAGTAAAAATGGAGACCCAGTACTTC.

CDR3 region: CSVASSGAADTQYF. The DNA for the CDR3 is TGCAGCGTTGCTTCTAGCGGAGCAGCAGATACGCAGTATTTT. V usage is TRBV29-1 and J usage is TRBJ2-3; 7 bases fit TRBD2. Germline assignment: CDR1 SQVTM and CDR2 ANQGSEA. The ends lost 4 bases at V and 4 bases at J; junction bases unmatched: 8. The CDR3 is 14 amino acids.

CDR3 in amino acids: CATSREYSGGYNEQFF. For the CDR3, the DNA is TGTGCCACCAGCAGAGAATATAGCGGGGGGTACAATGAGCAGTTCTTC. V and J are TRBV15 and TRBJ2-1; 10 nucleotides align to TRBD2. CDR3 length equals 16 residues. V lost 0 bases to trimming and J lost 4 bases; unmatched junction nucleotides: 3. Per the germline V gene, CDR1 is LNHNV and CDR2 is YYDKDF (reference sequence).

This clonotype was seen a handful of times. The chain recombines TRBV27 with TRBJ2-7; 9 bases fit TRBD1. The CDR3 is made up of 16 amino acids. Trimming removed 5 bases from V and 2 bases from J; junction bases left unmatched: 10. Germline V CDR1 and CDR2: MNHEY, SMNVEV (reference sequence). The CDR3 nucleotides are TGTGCCAGCAGTAGGGGGACAGGGTCTTTAGCCTACGAGCAGTACTTC. Amino acids: CASSRGTGSLAYEQYF.

This sequence joins TRBV20-1 and TRBJ2-5, with a possible D match to TRBD2 (6 bases). The CDR3 runs to 15 residues. Germline loops: CDR1 DFQATT, CDR2 SNEGSKA (reference sequence). V was cut by 1 base and J by 2 bases, with 14 bases left in between. CDR3 loop: CSARATSLTQETQYF. The DNA for the CDR3 is TGCAGTGCTAGAGCCACTAGCCTGACGCAAGAGACCCAGTACTTC.

This clonotype was recorded a few times. The rearrangement links TRBV27 to TRBJ2-5; 12 nucleotides line up with TRBD2. The CDR3 covers 16 residues. Germline V gives CDR1 MNHEY, CDR2 SMNVEV (reference sequence). With V trimmed by 4 bases and J by 1 base, 4 bases remained unmatched. Here the CDR3 reads CASSSGTSGPQETQYF. The CDR3 nucleotides read TGTGCCAGCAGTTCCGGGACTAGCGGGCCCCAAGAGACCCAGTACTTC.

This clonotype was observed a handful of times. The chain recombines TRBV6-5 with TRBJ2-3, with D perhaps TRBD2 (6 bases). Germline assignment: CDR1 MNHEY and CDR2 SVGAGI. V was cut by 1 base and J by 0 bases, with 8 bases left in between. The CDR3 is 15 amino acids. Here the CDR3 reads CASSYWGDSTDTQYF. CDR3 in DNA: TGTGCCAGCAGTTACTGGGGGGATAGCACAGATACGCAGTATTTT.

This clonotype was counted many times. This chain joins TRBV11-3 and TRBJ2-1; TRBD1 is a possible D gene (6 bases). Germline-derived CDR1 and CDR2 are SGHNT and YENEEA. The V gene lost 1 base and the J gene lost 4 bases, with 14 bases spanning the gap. CDR3 length: 16 amino acids. The DNA for the CDR3 is TGTGCCAGCAGCTTAGCATACAGGGACATATACAATGAGCAGTTCTTC. Amino acids: CASSLAYRDIYNEQFF.

The sample holds many counts of this clonotype. The CDR3 sequence: CAWSRTGFYNEQFF. Written as DNA, the CDR3 is TGTGCCTGGTCCAGGACAGGGTTTTACAATGAGCAGTTCTTC. The chain employs TRBV30 and TRBJ2-1, with 8 bases identical to TRBD1. Germline CDR1 and CDR2: GTSNPN and SVGIG (reference sequence). J gave up 4 bases and V 5 bases, and 7 bases lay outside the gene matches. CDR3 length: 14 amino acids.

This clonotype was observed at least ten times. The chain joins TRBV9 to TRBJ1-2; 7 positions agree with TRBD1. Germline values: CDR1 SGDLS, CDR2 YYNGEE. The CDR3 is made up of 13 amino acids. V gave up 3 bases and J gave up 3 bases; unmatched junction bases: 2. CDR3 coding DNA: TGTGCCAGCAGCGGAGACAGGGACTATGGCTACACCTTC. As protein: CASSGDRDYGYTF. The variable domain in full, completed from reference TRBV9 and TRBJ1-2, reads DSGVTQTPKHLITATGQRVTLRCSPRSGDLSVYWYQQSLDQGLQFLIQYYNGEERAKGNILERFSAQQFPDLHSELNLSSLELGDSALYFCASSGDRDYGYTFGSGTRLTVV.

This clonotype appeared a few times. The rearrangement links TRBV5-6 to TRBJ2-7; no reliable D call. The CDR3 loop spans 11 amino acids. The germline V gene has CDR1 SGHDT and CDR2 YYEEEE. The V end lost 5 bases, the J end lost 9 bases, and 12 bases lay between the germline ends. Written as DNA, the CDR3 is TGTGCCAGCAGTTCGGCGCACGGGCAGTACTTC. Translating it yields CASSSAHGQYF.

This chain connects TRBV29-1 to TRBJ2-3, with D unclear. CDR1 and CDR2 from the germline V gene are SQVTM and ANQGSEA. Between the trimmed V and J ends, which lost 2 bases and 2 bases, there was a span of 11 bases. The CDR3 sequence is 14 residues long. The CDR3 is CSVEPRLDTDTQYF. The CDR3 region has the DNA TGCAGCGTTGAACCACGACTGGACACAGATACGCAGTATTTT.

The rearrangement uses TRBV2 and TRBJ2-1, with D possibly matching TRBD1 (7 bases). V was pared by 4 bases and J by 0 bases, with 10 bases between. Germline V gene data show CDR1 as SNHLY and CDR2 as FYNNEI. CDR3 length: 15 amino acids. CDR3 bases: TGTGCCAGCAGTGTGGAGGGGGCCTCCTACAATGAGCAGTTCTTC. This sequence encodes CASSVEGASYNEQFF.

The chain recombines TRBV5-1 with TRBJ2-5; D is uncertain. The ends were cut back, 2 bases at V and 4 bases at J, with 9 bases in the middle. The CDR3 has 13 residues. CDR1 and CDR2 (germline): SGHRS, YFSETQ. CDR3 in amino acids: CASSFASGETQYF. CDR3 DNA: TGCGCCAGCAGCTTCGCATCGGGAGAGACCCAGTACTTC.

This clonotype was seen ten or more times. The J gene is TRBJ2-3, the V gene TRBV20-1; TRBD2 matches at 10 bases. With V trimmed by 5 bases and J by 2 bases, 10 bases remained unmatched. Germline V gives CDR1 DFQATT, CDR2 SNEGSKA (reference sequence). CDR3 length: 16 residues. This chain's CDR3 is CSARAEGLAFTDTQYF. In DNA form, the CDR3 reads TGCAGTGCTCGCGCCGAGGGACTAGCGTTCACAGATACGCAGTATTTT.

This rearrangement joins TRBV20-1 to TRBJ2-3; D call uncertain. With 6 bases removed from V and 1 base from J, the gap between germline ends came to 17 bases. The CDR3 totals 15 residues. The V gene's germline CDR1 is DFQATT and CDR2 SNEGSKA (reference sequence). CDR3 residues: CSAPEPGLRTDTQYF. The DNA of the CDR3 is TGCAGTGCCCCCGAACCGGGCCTTCGCACAGATACGCAGTATTTT.

This clonotype was counted at least ten times. V gene TRBV6-1 combines with J gene TRBJ1-2; D is unresolved. Deletions cut 6 bases from V and 7 bases from J, with 9 bases between. CDR3 length: 11 residues. The germline V gene encodes CDR1 MNHNS and CDR2 SASEGT. CDR3 sequence reads: CASSSGSGYTF. Written as DNA, the CDR3 is TGTGCCAGCAGCTCCGGCAGTGGCTACACCTTC.

This clonotype was observed many times. This chain uses TRBV28 with TRBJ1-3; TRBD1 agrees at 7 bases. There are 15 residues in the CDR3. Germline CDR1 MDHEN, CDR2 SYDVKM. V gave up 6 bases and J gave up 0 bases; unmatched junction bases: 5. The CDR3 region is CASRITGVSGNTIYF. As DNA, the CDR3 is TGTGCCAGCAGGATTACAGGGGTCTCTGGAAACACCATATATTTT.

V is TRBV5-5 and J is TRBJ2-1; D is tentatively TRBD1 or TRBD2 (5 bases each). Deletions cut 0 bases from V and 7 bases from J, with 23 bases between. Germline CDR1 SGHKS, CDR2 YYEKEE (reference sequence). The CDR3 runs to 18 residues. CDR3: CASSLGGAGSPWGNEQFF. CDR3 nucleotide sequence: TGTGCCAGCAGCTTGGGAGGGGCGGGTAGCCCCTGGGGGAATGAGCAGTTCTTC.

This clonotype was seen more than once but under ten times. The chain employs TRBV9 and TRBJ2-5; D is unresolved. This CDR3 has 14 residues. V was clipped by 0 bases and J by 2 bases, with 8 bases between them. Germline CDR1 reads SGDLS; CDR2 reads YYNGEE. The CDR3 nucleotides are TGTGCCAGCAGCGTAGGGGCGGCTCAAGAGACCCAGTACTTC. Translating gives CASSVGAAQETQYF.

This clonotype was seen only a few times. This rearrangement joins TRBV6-1 to TRBJ2-2; D unresolved. Trimming took off 7 bases at V and 5 bases at J, with 20 bases between the two ends. The CDR3 runs 16 residues. Looked up from germline, CDR1 is MNHNS and CDR2 is SASEGT. Here the CDR3 DNA reads TGTGCCAGCAACCCACGATCGGCCCCGAGGACCGGGGAGCTGTTTTTT. It encodes CASNPRSAPRTGELFF.